Each of the 24 T cell receptor beta chains below was sequenced from the same sample in a study of blood T cell repertoires in COVID-19. Sequenced by immunoSEQ multiplex PCR; TCRdb stores in-frame clones only, minus some. This table holds approximately 180,000 clones, about 87% found once. Sequencing input: peripheral blood. The receptors shown here come from a woman in her seventies with COVID-19, enrolled during active disease.

The CDR3 reads CASSLAGSTDTQYF. Here the CDR3 DNA reads TGCGCCAGCAGCTTGGCAGGGTCCACAGATACGCAGTATTTT. The chain couples TRBV5-1 to TRBJ2-3; weak D call: TRBD1 (5 bases). Trimming stripped 0 bases from V and 2 bases from J, with 7 bases between. CDR1 is SGHRS and CDR2 is YFSETQ in the germline V gene. The CDR3 extends over 14 amino acids.

The V and J genes are TRBV14 and TRBJ2-2; the match to TRBD2 covers 7 bases. CDR3 length equals 17 residues. CDR1 is SGHDN and CDR2 is FVKESK in the germline V gene. After removal of 4 bases from V and 0 bases from J, the junction contained 8 bases not matched to a gene. The CDR3 protein is CASSRLLARANTGELFF. CDR3 nucleotides: TGTGCCAGCAGCCGCTTACTAGCGCGTGCGAACACCGGGGAGCTGTTTTTT.

J is TRBJ2-1 and V is TRBV4-3; 7 nucleotides line up with TRBD2. Unmatched junction bases numbered 7, after V lost 0 bases and J lost 2 bases. The CDR3 is 17 amino acids. Germline CDR1 and CDR2: LGHNA and YSLEER. CDR3 protein: CASSQDHGGLTYNEQFF. The CDR3 DNA is TGCGCCAGCAGCCAAGATCACGGGGGACTAACCTACAATGAGCAGTTCTTC.

This clone has only a few counts. The chain is built from TRBV11-2 and TRBJ1-1, with D uncertain. The germline V and J ends were trimmed by 5 bases and 4 bases, with 14 bases remaining between them. Germline V gives CDR1 SGHAT, CDR2 FQNNGV. This CDR3 contains 14 residues. This CDR3 reads CASSGRVFATEAFF. In DNA form, the CDR3 reads TGTGCCAGCAGCGGGCGGGTTTTTGCCACTGAAGCTTTCTTT.

V gene TRBV11-2 combines with J gene TRBJ1-3, with TRBD1 identical over 9 bases. Germline V lookup: CDR1 SGHAT, CDR2 FQNNGV. The CDR3 has 17 residues. Trimming took 1 base from V and 2 from J; bases not matched to a gene: 6. This CDR3 reads CASSLVLDRGTGNTIYF. The CDR3 DNA sequence: TGTGCCAGCAGCTTAGTCTTGGACAGGGGTACTGGAAACACCATATATTTT.

The chain combines TRBV4-3 with TRBJ1-2, with a tentative D call TRBD1 (5 bases). Germline V gene lookup returns CDR1 LGHNA and CDR2 YSLEER. The V and J ends lost 4 bases and 7 bases respectively, with 16 bases between them. This CDR3 is 14 amino acids long. The CDR3 DNA reads as TGCGCCAGCAGCCCAGGGAGGGATGAAGGTGGCTACACCTTC. Translated, it gives CASSPGRDEGGYTF.

V is TRBV5-4 and J is TRBJ2-5, with 7 bases aligning to TRBD1. Germline V gene data show CDR1 as SGHNT and CDR2 as YYREEE (reference sequence). V gave up 4 bases and J gave up 5 bases; unmatched junction bases: 5. The CDR3 sequence is 13 residues long. The CDR3 DNA reads TGTGCCAGCAGCCCGACAGGGTTGGAGACCCAGTACTTC. Translated: CASSPTGLETQYF. Based on the CDR3 plus reference TRBV5-4 and TRBJ2-5, the full variable domain is ETGVTQSPTHLIKTRGQQVTLRCSSQSGHNTVSWYQQALGQGPQFIFQYYREEENGRGNFPPRFSGLQFPNYSSELNVNALELDDSALYLCASSPTGLETQYFGPGTRLLVL.

This clone has only a few counts. The J gene is TRBJ2-6, the V gene TRBV5-4; D possibly corresponds to TRBD1 (5 bases). V lost 4 bases to trimming and J lost 2 bases, with 16 bases between them. The CDR3 loop spans 17 amino acids. Germline V CDR1 and CDR2: SGHNT, YYREEE (reference sequence). The DNA of the CDR3 is TGTGCCAGCAGCCACCCCCAACAGGCTCCTGGGGCCAACGTCCTGACTTTC. This sequence encodes CASSHPQQAPGANVLTF.

V is TRBV11-1 and J is TRBJ1-2; the match to TRBD1 covers 8 bases. Germline CDR1 is SGHAT and CDR2 is FQDESV (reference sequence). The CDR3 extends over 15 amino acids. Trimming removed 2 bases from V and 1 base from J; junction bases left unmatched: 3. This CDR3 reads CASSLTGQGNYGYTF. CDR3 DNA: TGTGCCAGCAGCTTAACCGGACAGGGTAACTATGGCTACACCTTC.

The V call is TRBV27, the J call TRBJ1-4; D perhaps matches TRBD1 (6 bases). The ends were cut back, 6 bases at V and 2 bases at J, with 10 bases in the middle. CDR1 and CDR2 from the germline V gene are MNHEY and SMNVEV (reference sequence). This CDR3 is built from 14 residues. The CDR3 bases are TGTGCCAGCAGCCCAGGACAGACTAATGAAAAACTGTTTTTT. Translation: CASSPGQTNEKLFF.

The rearrangement joins TRBV5-1 to TRBJ2-3, with D possibly being TRBD1 (6 bases). CDR1 SGHRS and CDR2 YFSETQ come from the germline V gene. Trimming left V 4 bases short and J 1 base short, with 10 bases between. The CDR3 loop spans 14 amino acids. CDR3 sequence: CASSADSRTDTQYF. CDR3 bases: TGCGCCAGCAGCGCGGACAGCCGCACAGATACGCAGTATTTT.

The rearrangement links TRBV30 to TRBJ1-1; 11 nucleotides align to TRBD1. This CDR3 comprises 13 residues. The germline V gene has CDR1 GTSNPN and CDR2 SVGIG (reference sequence). After removal of 3 bases from V and 4 bases from J, the junction contained 1 base not matched to a gene. The CDR3 nucleotides read TGTGCCTGGAGGGGGACAGGGGGCACTGAAGCTTTCTTT. This codes for CAWRGTGGTEAFF.

The chain recombines TRBV6-5 with TRBJ2-7, with D perhaps matching TRBD2 (6 bases). Germline values: CDR1 MNHEY, CDR2 SVGAGI. There are 13 residues in the CDR3. V dropped 6 bases and J dropped 5 bases, with 14 bases sitting between them. The CDR3 nucleotides are TGTGCCAGCAGCCTAGCGAGCCCCCACGAGCAGTACTTC. Protein product: CASSLASPHEQYF.

This rearrangement joins TRBV29-1 to TRBJ2-2; possibly TRBD1 for D (7 bases). CDR1 is SQVTM and CDR2 is ANQGSEA in the germline V gene. The CDR3 spans 15 residues. Trimming took 6 bases from V and 5 from J, leaving 19 bases between them. The CDR3 sequence: CSVMRGQSLTGELFF. The DNA for the CDR3 is TGCAGCGTGATGCGGGGACAGTCTCTGACCGGGGAGCTGTTTTTT.

The chain joins TRBV18 to TRBJ2-7, with 10 bases that match TRBD2. Per germline, CDR1 KGHSH and CDR2 LQKENI. The CDR3 loop spans 15 amino acids. The junction had 6 bases not matched to a gene; V was cut back by 3 bases and J by 4 bases. CDR3 DNA: TGTGCCAGCTCACCCTCTAGCGGGAGTCAATACGAGCAGTACTTC. Its protein product is CASSPSSGSQYEQYF.

Here the CDR3 reads CASSADTSIYEQYF. The CDR3 DNA follows: TGTGCCAGCAGCGCGGACACGTCGATCTACGAGCAGTACTTC. This chain uses TRBV7-2 with TRBJ2-7, with D tentatively TRBD1 (5 bases). The CDR3 is 14 residues long. Germline CDR1 is SGHTA and CDR2 is FQGNSA. V was cut by 5 bases and J by 3 bases, with 14 bases left in between.

This chain joins TRBV10-3 and TRBJ2-7, with no clear D. CDR1 and CDR2 from the germline V gene are ENHRY and SYGVKD. The V gene lost 5 bases and the J gene lost 3 bases, with 11 bases spanning the gap. This CDR3 has 13 residues. The CDR3 nucleotides read TGTGCCATCAGTAACGCAGGTCGCTACGAGCAGTACTTC. This translates into CAISNAGRYEQYF.

This clone has a single count. The chain recombines TRBV24-1 with TRBJ2-5; D might be TRBD1 (6 bases). The CDR3 runs to 11 residues. Germline CDR1 KGHDR, CDR2 SFDVKD. V was cut by 10 bases and J by 4 bases, with 9 bases left in between. CDR3 residues: CATSRGETQYF. The CDR3 region has the DNA TGTGCCACTAGCAGGGGAGAGACCCAGTACTTC.

This chain joins TRBV28 and TRBJ2-7, with 16 positions matching TRBD2. This CDR3 region has 17 residues. Germline lookup yields CDR1 MDHEN and CDR2 SYDVKM. V was pared by 5 bases and J by 3 bases, with 7 bases of the junction left unmatched. CDR3 sequence reads: CASSEPGLAGGNYEQYF. The DNA for the CDR3 is TGTGCCAGCAGTGAGCCGGGACTAGCGGGAGGGAACTACGAGCAGTACTTC.

The V call is TRBV28, the J call TRBJ1-1; TRBD1 agrees at 7 bases. The V segment lost 5 bases and the J segment 6 bases; nucleotides outside the gene matches: 18. The CDR3 is 17 amino acids. Germline V gives CDR1 MDHEN, CDR2 SYDVKM. CDR3 bases: TGTGCCAGCAGTCCGCCCGGGACAGTTCTCGGGGGCTCTGAAGCTTTCTTT. Translation: CASSPPGTVLGGSEAFF. Combining the CDR3 with reference TRBV28 and TRBJ1-1 gives the whole variable domain DVKVTQSSRYLVKRTGEKVFLECVQDMDHENMFWYRQDPGLGLRLIYFSYDVKMKEKGDIPEGYSVSREKKERFSLILESASTNQTSMYLCASSPPGTVLGGSEAFFGQGTRLTVV.

The chain carries TRBV2 and TRBJ1-5, with TRBD1 matching over 9 bases. This CDR3 is 16 amino acids long. Germline values: CDR1 SNHLY, CDR2 FYNNEI. Germline trimming cut 5 bases from V and 1 base from J; bases unmatched to any gene: 6. The CDR3 reads CASSYRGRSSNQPQHF. The DNA for the CDR3 is TGTGCCAGCAGTTACAGGGGGCGGTCGAGCAATCAGCCCCAGCATTTT.

The chain couples TRBV28 to TRBJ1-5; 7 nucleotides align to TRBD1. CDR3 length: 15 residues. V was clipped by 3 bases and J by 2 bases; unmatched bases: 4. The germline V gene encodes CDR1 MDHEN and CDR2 SYDVKM. Here the CDR3 reads CASSFAGTGNQPQHF. The CDR3 DNA reads as TGTGCCAGCAGTTTCGCCGGGACAGGCAATCAGCCCCAGCATTTT.

DNA of the CDR3: TGTGCCAGCAGCCCTCAGGGACAGCTCACTGAAGCTTTCTTT. Translating it yields CASSPQGQLTEAFF. The chain employs TRBV28 and TRBJ1-1; 7 nucleotides match TRBD1. With 6 bases clipped from V and 4 bases from J, the junction kept 8 bases outside the gene matches. The CDR3 length is 14 residues. CDR1 is MDHEN and CDR2 is SYDVKM in the germline V gene.

The DNA of the CDR3 is TGTGCCAGCAGCCCCCCCGGGACAGGGTTCGAGCAGTACTTC. Amino acids: CASSPPGTGFEQYF. V is TRBV7-2 and J is TRBJ2-7; 9 nucleotides match TRBD1. The CDR3 sequence is 14 residues long. Germline V gene sequence: CDR1 SGHTA, CDR2 FQGNSA. V gave up 5 bases and J gave up 6 bases; unmatched junction bases: 8. The full variable domain, rest sourced from reference TRBV7-2 and TRBJ2-7, is GAGVSQSPSNKVTEKGKDVELRCDPISGHTALYWYRQSLGQGLEFLIYFQGNSAPDKSGLPSDRFSAERTGGSVSTLTIQRTQQEDSAVYLCASSPPGTGFEQYFGPGTRLTVT.